This T cell receptor (beta chain) is from a study of blood T cell repertoires in COVID-19. Study-level information: Collection of acute and convalescent COVID-19 samples took place in the United States, Italy and Spain. Sample material is recorded as cDNA or gDNA derived from T cells, B-cell-depleted T cells, or PBMCs.

Authors' processing steps: Cell counts per sample came from amplifying reference gene primers. Clones were read by immunoSEQ multiplex PCR, and TCRdb kept only the in-frame ones, dropping some. V, J and clone size reflect that table, while D and trimming were determined from the DNA. The table has tens of thousands of clones, around 85% seen once. The CDR3 consists of 15 residues. Germline values: CDR1 SGHNT, CDR2 YYREEE (reference sequence). Trimming stripped 1 base from V and 6 bases from J, with 17 bases between. This clone was observed a few times. The sequence was collected from a man at least 80 years old with active or convalescent COVID-19. The gene calls are TRBV5-4 and TRBJ2-7; D not resolved. The sequencing input was peripheral blood. The CDR3 nucleotides are TGTGCCAGCAGCTTGCCCAGCGATTATACGAGCGAGCAGTACTTC. Residues: CASSLPSDYTSEQYF.